This T cell receptor (beta chain) derives from a study of T cells after yellow fever vaccination. Across the whole study: Those fractions that held only low numbers of cells were prepared using the SMART-Seq v4 Ultra Low Input RNA kit.

Findings of the study overall: The study found a weaker secondary response that peaked faster, day 5 versus 15.

This clonotype was counted at least ten times. Its antigen remains unidentified. The length of the CDR3 is 13 residues. Germline-derived CDR1 and CDR2 are SGHAT and FQNNGV. V lost 3 bases to trimming and J lost 5 bases, with 10 bases between them. Template switching by 5'RACE produced TCR cDNA, adding a universal primer site and UMIs. TCRdb fed the 5' RACE reads into MiXCR, producing one record per CDR3 protein. The sample gives approximately 450,000 distinct CDR3 sequences, under 20% of which show up once; roughly a sixth is in the top ten. This clonotype originated in a man younger than 35 who received the YFV17D yellow fever vaccine. This chain joins TRBV11-2 and TRBJ1-1, with D uncertain. This specimen was PBMCs, taken before the yellow fever booster vaccination. This chain's CDR3 is CASSLNGETEAFF. CDR3 DNA sequence: TGTGCCAGCAGCTTGAACGGGGAGACTGAAGCTTTCTTT.